The entry below describes one T cell receptor (beta chain). Which antigen it targets is not known. Per-base qualities were not stored, and no clone one base away is much larger. The data belong to a study of blood T cell repertoires in COVID-19 (TCRdb year 2020). Broadly, across the study: Samples from collaborators originated in the United States, Italy and Spain and spanned both the acute and convalescent phases of COVID-19. The samples were drawn from the first 160 participants of the ongoing ImmuneRACE study and from 1,254 subjects provided by 6 global collaborators. The repertoires were released in a freely available public database meant as a resource for research on the immune response to SARS-CoV-2. Nearly every sample came with metadata listing a de-identified subject ID, COVID-19 status, age in years and sex. Where available, HLA class I and class II types were obtained from metadata supplied by the sample provider rather than from assay-based typing. The material from the prospective study consisted of cDNA or gDNA derived from T cells, B-cell-depleted T cells, or PBMCs. The dataset comprised deeply sampled blood TCRbeta repertoires from subjects exposed to, actively infected with, or recovered from COVID-19.

The germline V gene specifies KGHSH as CDR1 and LQKENI as CDR2. Germline trimming amounts to 5 bases on V and 8 bases on J, with 12 as the count of junction bases outside the gene matches. From the cysteine up to the phenylalanine, the CDR3 has a length of 15 residues. This entry keeps only the CDR3 DNA: 45 bases, framed from base 1. What the work shows at the level of the full study, not this receptor alone: The amount of clinical and demographic metadata varied by source and participant and was provided uncurated.

TCRbeta CDR3 regions were amplified from genomic DNA using the immunoSEQ Assay, a bias-controlled multiplex PCR. Regarding the original processing steps: The number of nucleated cells in each sample was estimated by amplification of reference gene primers within the assay. To quantify the absolute abundance of each unique TCRbeta CDR3 rearrangement, sequence reads were collapsed and filtered. For each sample, productive Simpson clonality was calculated as the square root of Simpson's diversity index across productive rearrangements. TCRdb retrieved this table from immuneACCESS and kept in-frame rearrangements only. Not all clones are present; in checked studies, unresolved V genes account for under half, and no reason is known for the remainder. From that table come the V and J calls and clone size; the DNA was used to work out D and trimming. For this sample there are over 85,000 clones; over 75% appear just once. The top ten hold 3.8% of the sample.

Whole blood was collected in K2EDTA tubes by collaborating institutions according to the institutions' own protocols. For TCRbeta analysis, collaborators shipped samples as frozen whole blood, isolated PBMCs, or DNA extracted from either of those sample types. The sequencing sample was made of peripheral blood. The sequence was obtained from a man aged 55 to 70 with acute or convalescent COVID-19. The chain is encoded by TRBV18 joined to TRBJ1-2; a stretch of 9 junction bases matches TRBD1. Here the CDR3 is given as CASSSGTGTLRGYTF. The DNA reads as follows: TGTGCCAGCTCATCGGGGACAGGGACCCTTCGGGGCTACACCTTC.